This entry concerns a single TCR beta chain. The sample belongs to a study of cytomegalovirus exposure and HLA in healthy donors. Vbeta (60) and Jbeta (13) primers were used in the PCR. Clones were read by immunoSEQ multiplex PCR, and TCRdb kept only the in-frame ones, dropping some. The sample holds 160,000 or so clones, over 75% seen once. Material: PBMCs. The receptor was derived from a woman between 25 and 40 years old in good health and CMV-seronegative.

This chain's CDR3 is CASSSRTGRDEKLFF. Written as DNA, the CDR3 is TGTGCCAGCTCATCCCGGACAGGGAGGGATGAAAAACTGTTTTTT. The gene calls are TRBV18 and TRBJ1-4; TRBD1 matches 8 bases. Trimming took 5 bases from V and 6 from J; bases not matched to a gene: 8. Germline loops: CDR1 KGHSH, CDR2 LQKENI. The CDR3 is 15 residues long.